Reported below is one T cell receptor beta chain. Its antigen is currently unknown. The data originate from a study of cytomegalovirus exposure and HLA in healthy donors. The PCR employed 60 Vbeta primers together with 13 Jbeta primers. TCRdb's table, derived via immunoSEQ multiplex PCR, lists solely in-frame clones and lacks some. The repertoire has 150,000 to 200,000 clones, approximately 72% of them found once; the top ten carry about 2.3%. Overall study results and limits: Later analysis found that TCR beta chains associated with HLA were more clonally expanded than other, equally common chains. Among the most significant clusters, several appeared linked to common viral pathogens in a later analysis.

The CDR3 spans 14 residues. Germline CDR1 SGHTA, CDR2 FQGNSA. With 5 bases removed from V and 3 bases from J, the gap between germline ends came to 14 bases. The sequencing input was PBMCs. This sequence originates from a female donor in good health and CMV-seronegative. This sequence joins TRBV7-2 and TRBJ2-7, with a possible D match to TRBD2 (6 bases). CDR3 nucleotides: TGTGCCAGCAGCATACCCTTAGCGGACTACGAGCAGTACTTC. Amino acid sequence: CASSIPLADYEQYF. Filled out from reference TRBV7-2 and TRBJ2-7, the complete variable domain reads GAGVSQSPSNKVTEKGKDVELRCDPISGHTALYWYRQSLGQGLEFLIYFQGNSAPDKSGLPSDRFSAERTGGSVSTLTIQRTQQEDSAVYLCASSIPLADYEQYFGPGTRLTVT.